The source of this T cell receptor beta chain is a study of OX40 agonist ivuxolimab in advanced cancers. Study information: Partial responses were observed in three patients, of whom one had hepatocellular carcinoma and two had cutaneous melanoma.

The protocol was immunoSEQ multiplex PCR, while the TCRdb copy is restricted to in-frame clones and leaves out a portion. The data show 25,000 to 30,000 clones, about 90% seen once. Germline CDR1 and CDR2: SEHNR and FQNEAQ (reference sequence). The V and J ends lost 11 bases and 3 bases respectively, with 20 bases between them. The CDR3 covers 14 residues. The sample in question was CD4+ or CD8+ T cells sorted from blood, obtained in a trial of the OX40 agonist ivuxolimab. The source is an adult with an advanced solid tumor such as melanoma, head and neck, liver or kidney cancer. V gene TRBV7-9 combines with J gene TRBJ2-7; D is perhaps TRBD2 (5 bases). In nucleotides, the CDR3 is TGTGCCTACACTCGGCTAGCAGAGAACTACGAGCAGTACTTC. Translation gives CAYTRLAENYEQYF.